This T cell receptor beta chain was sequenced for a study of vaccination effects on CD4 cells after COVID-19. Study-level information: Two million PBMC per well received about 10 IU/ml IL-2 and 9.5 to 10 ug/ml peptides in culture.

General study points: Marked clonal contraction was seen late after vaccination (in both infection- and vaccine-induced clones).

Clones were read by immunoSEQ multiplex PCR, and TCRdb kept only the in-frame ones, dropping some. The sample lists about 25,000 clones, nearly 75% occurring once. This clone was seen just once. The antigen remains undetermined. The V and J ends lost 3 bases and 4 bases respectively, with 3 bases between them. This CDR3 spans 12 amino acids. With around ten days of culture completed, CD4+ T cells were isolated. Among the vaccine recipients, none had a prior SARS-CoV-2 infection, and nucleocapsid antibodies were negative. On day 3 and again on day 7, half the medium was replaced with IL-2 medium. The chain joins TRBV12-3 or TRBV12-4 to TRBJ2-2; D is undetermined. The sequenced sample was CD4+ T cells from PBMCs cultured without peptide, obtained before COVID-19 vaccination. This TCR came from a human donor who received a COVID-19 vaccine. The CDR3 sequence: CASSFTTGELFF. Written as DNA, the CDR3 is TGTGCCAGCAGTTTCACCACCGGGGAGCTGTTTTTT.